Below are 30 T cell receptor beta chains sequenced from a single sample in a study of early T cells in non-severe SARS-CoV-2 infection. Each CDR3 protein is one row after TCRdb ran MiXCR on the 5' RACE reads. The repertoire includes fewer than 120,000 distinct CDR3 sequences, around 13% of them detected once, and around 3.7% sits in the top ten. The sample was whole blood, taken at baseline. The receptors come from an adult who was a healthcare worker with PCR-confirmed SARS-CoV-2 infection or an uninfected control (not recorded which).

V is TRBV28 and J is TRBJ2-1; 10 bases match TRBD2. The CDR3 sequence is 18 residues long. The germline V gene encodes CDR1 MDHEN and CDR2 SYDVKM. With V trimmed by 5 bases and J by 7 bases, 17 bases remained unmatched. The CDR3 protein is CASSLPYHPSGRGNEQFF. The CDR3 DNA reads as TGTGCCAGCAGTCTCCCCTATCATCCTAGCGGGAGAGGGAATGAGCAGTTCTTC.

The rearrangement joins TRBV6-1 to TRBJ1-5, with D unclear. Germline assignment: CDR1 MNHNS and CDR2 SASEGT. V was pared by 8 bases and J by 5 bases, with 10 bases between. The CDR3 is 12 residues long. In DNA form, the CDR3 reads TGTGCCAGCCGACTGTTAGATCAGCCCCAGCATTTT. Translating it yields CASRLLDQPQHF.

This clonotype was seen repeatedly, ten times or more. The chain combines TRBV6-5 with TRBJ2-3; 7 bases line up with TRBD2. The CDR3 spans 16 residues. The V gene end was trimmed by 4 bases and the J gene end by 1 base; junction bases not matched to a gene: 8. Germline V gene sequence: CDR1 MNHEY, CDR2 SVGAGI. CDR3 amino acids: CASSFWRETGTDTQYF. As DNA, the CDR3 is TGTGCCAGCAGTTTCTGGCGGGAGACTGGCACAGATACGCAGTATTTT.

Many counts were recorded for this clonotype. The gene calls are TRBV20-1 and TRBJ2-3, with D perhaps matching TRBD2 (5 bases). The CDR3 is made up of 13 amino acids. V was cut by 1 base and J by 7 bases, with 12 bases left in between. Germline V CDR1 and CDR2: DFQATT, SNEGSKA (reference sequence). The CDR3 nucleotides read TGCAGTGCTAGAGGGACTTATGCAAATACGCAGTATTTT. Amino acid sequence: CSARGTYANTQYF.

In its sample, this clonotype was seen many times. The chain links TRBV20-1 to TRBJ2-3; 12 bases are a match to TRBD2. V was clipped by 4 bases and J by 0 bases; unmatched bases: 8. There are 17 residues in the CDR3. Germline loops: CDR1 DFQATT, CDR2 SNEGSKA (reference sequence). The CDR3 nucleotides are TGCAGTGCTACCACTAGCGGGGGGCCCTCTAGCACAGATACGCAGTATTTT. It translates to CSATTSGGPSSTDTQYF.

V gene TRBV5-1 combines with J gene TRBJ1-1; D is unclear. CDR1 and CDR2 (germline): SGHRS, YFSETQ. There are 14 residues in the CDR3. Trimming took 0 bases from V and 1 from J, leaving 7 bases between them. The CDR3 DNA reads TGCGCCAGCAGCTTGGAGGGCCCGAACACTGAAGCTTTCTTT. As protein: CASSLEGPNTEAFF.

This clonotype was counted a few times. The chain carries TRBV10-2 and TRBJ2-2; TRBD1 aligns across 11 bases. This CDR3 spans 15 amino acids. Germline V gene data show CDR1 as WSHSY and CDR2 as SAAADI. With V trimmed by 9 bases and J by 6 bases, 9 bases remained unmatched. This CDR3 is CASPVGTGGAGELFF. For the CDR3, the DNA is TGCGCCAGTCCGGTGGGGACAGGGGGAGCCGGGGAGCTGTTTTTT.

CDR3 nucleotide sequence: TGTGCCAGCAGCTTAGCTGGACAGCACCAAGAGACCCAGTACTTC. Translation gives CASSLAGQHQETQYF. The genes are TRBV7-9 and TRBJ2-5, with a possible D match to TRBD1 (6 bases). The CDR3 extends over 15 amino acids. The V gene lost 0 bases and the J gene lost 0 bases, with 8 bases spanning the gap. In germline, CDR1 is SEHNR, CDR2 FQNEAQ (reference sequence).

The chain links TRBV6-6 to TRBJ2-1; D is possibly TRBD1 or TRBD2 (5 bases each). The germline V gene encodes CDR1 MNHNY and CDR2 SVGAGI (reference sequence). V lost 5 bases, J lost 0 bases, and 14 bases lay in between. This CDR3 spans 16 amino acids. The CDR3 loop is CASSPGAPSSYNEQFF. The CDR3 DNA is TGTGCCAGCAGTCCCGGGGCGCCTAGCTCCTACAATGAGCAGTTCTTC.

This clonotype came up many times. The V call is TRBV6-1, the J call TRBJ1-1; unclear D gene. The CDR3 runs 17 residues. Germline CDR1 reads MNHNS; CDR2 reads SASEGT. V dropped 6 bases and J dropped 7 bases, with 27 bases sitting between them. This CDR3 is CASRAPTRTGRLVEAFF. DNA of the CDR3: TGTGCCAGCAGAGCCCCGACGAGGACTGGGAGGCTGGTTGAAGCTTTCTTT.

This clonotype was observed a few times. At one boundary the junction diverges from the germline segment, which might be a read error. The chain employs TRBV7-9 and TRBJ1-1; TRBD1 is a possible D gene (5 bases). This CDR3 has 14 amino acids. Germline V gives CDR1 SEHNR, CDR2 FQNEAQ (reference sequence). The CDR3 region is CASSPSASRVEVFF. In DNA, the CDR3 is TGTGCCAGCAGCCCATCGGCGAGCAGGGTTGAAGTTTTCTTT.

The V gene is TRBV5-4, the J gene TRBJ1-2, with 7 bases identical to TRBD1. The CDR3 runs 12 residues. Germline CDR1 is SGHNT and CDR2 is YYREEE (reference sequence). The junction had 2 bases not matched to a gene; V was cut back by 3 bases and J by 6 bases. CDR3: CASSWDSHGYTF. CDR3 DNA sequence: TGTGCCAGCAGCTGGGACAGCCATGGCTACACCTTC.

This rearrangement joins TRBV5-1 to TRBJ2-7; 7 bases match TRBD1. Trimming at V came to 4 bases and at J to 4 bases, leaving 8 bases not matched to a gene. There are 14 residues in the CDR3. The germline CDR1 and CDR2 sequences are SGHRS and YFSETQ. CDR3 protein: CASSTTGIPYEQYF. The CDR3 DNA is TGCGCCAGCAGCACGACAGGGATCCCGTACGAGCAGTACTTC.

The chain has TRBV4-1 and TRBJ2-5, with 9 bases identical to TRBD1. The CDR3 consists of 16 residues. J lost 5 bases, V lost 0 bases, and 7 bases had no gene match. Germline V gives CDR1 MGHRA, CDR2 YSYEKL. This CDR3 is CASSQDTGGASETQYF. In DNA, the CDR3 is TGCGCCAGCAGCCAAGACACAGGGGGCGCCTCGGAGACCCAGTACTTC.

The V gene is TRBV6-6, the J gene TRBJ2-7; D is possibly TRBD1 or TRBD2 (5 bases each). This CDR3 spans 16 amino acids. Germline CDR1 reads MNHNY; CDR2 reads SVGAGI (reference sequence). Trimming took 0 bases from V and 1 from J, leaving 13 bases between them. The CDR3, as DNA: TGTGCCAGCAGTTACTCGACCCTTGGGGGTTCCTACGAGCAGTACTTC. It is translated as CASSYSTLGGSYEQYF.

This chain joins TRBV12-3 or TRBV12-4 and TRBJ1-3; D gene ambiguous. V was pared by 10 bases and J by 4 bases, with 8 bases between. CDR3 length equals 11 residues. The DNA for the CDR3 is TGTGCCACCCAGAGCGGAAACACCATATATTTT. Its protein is CATQSGNTIYF.

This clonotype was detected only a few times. CDR3 sequence (DNA): TGTGCCAGCAGCATCGACACTTTTAATCAGCCCCAGCATTTT. Translating gives CASSIDTFNQPQHF. The chain has TRBV11-2 and TRBJ1-5; no reliable D call. The V end lost 5 bases, the J end lost 4 bases, and 12 bases lay between the germline ends. The germline gives CDR1 SGHAT, CDR2 FQNNGV. This CDR3 has 14 residues.

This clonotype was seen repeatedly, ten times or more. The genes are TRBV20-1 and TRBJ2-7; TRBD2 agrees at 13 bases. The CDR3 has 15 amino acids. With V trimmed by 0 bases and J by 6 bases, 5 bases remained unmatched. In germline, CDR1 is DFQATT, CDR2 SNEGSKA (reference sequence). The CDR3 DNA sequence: TGCAGTGCTAGAGAAGGACTAGCGGGAGTAGTCGAGCAGTACTTC. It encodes CSAREGLAGVVEQYF.

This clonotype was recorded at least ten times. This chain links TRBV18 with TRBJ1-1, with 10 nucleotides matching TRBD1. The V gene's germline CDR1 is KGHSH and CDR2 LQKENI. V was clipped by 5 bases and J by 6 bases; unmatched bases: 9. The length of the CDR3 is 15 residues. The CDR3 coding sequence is TGTGCCAGCTCATCCTGGACAGGGGGAGCTTCTGAAGCTTTCTTT. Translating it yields CASSSWTGGASEAFF.

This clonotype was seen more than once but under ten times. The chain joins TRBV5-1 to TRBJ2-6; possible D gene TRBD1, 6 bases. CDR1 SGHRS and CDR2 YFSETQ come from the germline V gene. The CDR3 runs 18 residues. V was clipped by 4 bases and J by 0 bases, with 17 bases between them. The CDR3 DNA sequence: TGCGCCAGCAGCCATTCAACGGGACACCCCTCTGGGGCCAACGTCCTGACTTTC. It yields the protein CASSHSTGHPSGANVLTF.

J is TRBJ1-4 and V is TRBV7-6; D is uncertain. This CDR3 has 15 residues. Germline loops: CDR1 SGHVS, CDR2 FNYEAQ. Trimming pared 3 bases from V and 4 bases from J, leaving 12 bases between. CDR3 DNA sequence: TGTGCCAGCAGCTTCGCGTCGGGGTTTAATGAAAAACTGTTTTTT. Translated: CASSFASGFNEKLFF. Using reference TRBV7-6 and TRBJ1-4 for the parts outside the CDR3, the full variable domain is GAGVSQSPRYKVTKRGQDVALRCDPISGHVSLYWYRQALGQGPEFLTYFNYEAQQDKSGLPNDRFSAERPEGSISTLTIQRTEQRDSAMYRCASSFASGFNEKLFFGSGTQLSVL.

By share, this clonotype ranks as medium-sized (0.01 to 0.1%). CDR3 coding DNA: TGTGCCAGCAGTGACTACGAGCAGTACTTC. Residues: CASSDYEQYF. This chain connects TRBV2 to TRBJ2-7, with D unclear. The length of the CDR3 is 10 residues. V was clipped by 3 bases and J by 3 bases, with 0 bases between them. CDR1 is SNHLY and CDR2 is FYNNEI in the germline V gene.

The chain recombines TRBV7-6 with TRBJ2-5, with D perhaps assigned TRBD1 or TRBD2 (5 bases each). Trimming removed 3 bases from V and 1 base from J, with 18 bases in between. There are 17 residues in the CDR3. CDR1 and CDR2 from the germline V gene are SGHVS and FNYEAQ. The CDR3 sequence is CASSFRPRPGLQETQYF. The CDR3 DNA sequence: TGTGCCAGCAGCTTTCGCCCCCGGCCGGGGCTCCAAGAGACCCAGTACTTC.

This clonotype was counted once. The CDR3, as DNA: TGCAGTGCTAGAGGCGGGACTAGCGGGAGCACAGATACGCAGTATTTT. Translating it yields CSARGGTSGSTDTQYF. The chain recombines TRBV20-1 with TRBJ2-3; 12 positions agree with TRBD2. The CDR3 consists of 16 residues. Losses at the gene ends were 1 base for V and 0 bases for J; bases not matched to a gene: 2. CDR1 is DFQATT and CDR2 is SNEGSKA in the germline V gene (reference sequence).

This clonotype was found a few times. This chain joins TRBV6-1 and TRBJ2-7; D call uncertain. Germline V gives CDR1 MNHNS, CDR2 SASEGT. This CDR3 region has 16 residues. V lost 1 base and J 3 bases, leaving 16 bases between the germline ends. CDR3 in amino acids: CASSEVPGGPRYEQYF. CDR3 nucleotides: TGTGCCAGCAGTGAAGTTCCAGGCGGTCCCCGCTACGAGCAGTACTTC.

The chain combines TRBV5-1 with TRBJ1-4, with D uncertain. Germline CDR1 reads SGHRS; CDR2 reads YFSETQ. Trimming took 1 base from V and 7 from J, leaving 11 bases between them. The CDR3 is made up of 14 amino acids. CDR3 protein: CASSLSSRSEKLFF. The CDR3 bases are TGCGCCAGCAGCTTGTCGTCCAGGAGTGAAAAACTGTTTTTT.

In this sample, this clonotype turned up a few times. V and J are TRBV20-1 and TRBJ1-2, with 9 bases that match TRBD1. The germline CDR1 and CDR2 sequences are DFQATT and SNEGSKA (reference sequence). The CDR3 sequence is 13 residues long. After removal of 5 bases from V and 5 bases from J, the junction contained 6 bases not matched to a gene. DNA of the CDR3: TGCAGTGCTCAGGACAGGGGTGGATATGGCTACACCTTC. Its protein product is CSAQDRGGYGYTF.

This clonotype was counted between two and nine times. The CDR3 DNA follows: TGTGCCGGGACTAGCGGGGGTCCCGGGGAGCTGTTTTTT. The encoded protein is CAGTSGGPGELFF. The chain has TRBV30 and TRBJ2-2, with TRBD2 matching over 14 bases. V dropped 8 bases and J dropped 6; count of bases not matched to a gene: 2. Germline V gene data show CDR1 as GTSNPN and CDR2 as SVGIG (reference sequence). The CDR3 sequence is 13 residues long.

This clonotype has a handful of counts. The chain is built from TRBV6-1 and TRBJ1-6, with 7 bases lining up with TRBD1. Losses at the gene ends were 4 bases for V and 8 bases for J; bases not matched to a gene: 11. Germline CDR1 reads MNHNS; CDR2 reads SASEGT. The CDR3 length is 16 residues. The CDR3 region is CASSVRDRVRDSPLHF. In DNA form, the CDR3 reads TGTGCCAGCAGTGTAAGAGACAGGGTACGGGATTCACCCCTCCACTTT.

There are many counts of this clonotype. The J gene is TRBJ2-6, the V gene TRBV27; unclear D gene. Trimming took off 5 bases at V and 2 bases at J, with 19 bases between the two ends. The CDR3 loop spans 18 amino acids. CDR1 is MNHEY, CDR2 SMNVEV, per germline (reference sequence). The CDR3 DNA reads TGTGCCAGCAGTCTCAATCGACGGATACTGGCTGGGGCCAACGTCCTGACTTTC. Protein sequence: CASSLNRRILAGANVLTF.